The next 31 T cell receptor beta chains were all read from a single sample in a study of cytomegalovirus exposure and HLA in healthy donors. With 60 Vbeta and 13 Jbeta primers, the PCR was carried out. Clones were sequenced by immunoSEQ multiplex PCR, and TCRdb holds only the in-frame ones, with some missing. The table has some 120,000 clones, about four fifths seen once; the top ten hold 4.5% to 5.5%. The source material was PBMCs. The receptor source for this set is a man under 40 in good health and CMV-seronegative.

V usage is TRBV6-5 and J usage is TRBJ2-2; no clear D gene. V gave up 6 bases and J gave up 3 bases, with 8 bases separating them. This CDR3 has 13 amino acids. Germline CDR1 MNHEY, CDR2 SVGAGI. CDR3 protein: CASRYTYTGELFF. DNA for the CDR3: TGTGCCAGCAGATATACTTACACCGGGGAGCTGTTTTTT.

Worth noting for this clone: Other DNA sequences from this sample encode an identical CDR3 as well. This chain uses TRBV2 with TRBJ1-1, with a tentative D call TRBD1 (5 bases). The CDR3 has 15 residues. Germline V gene data show CDR1 as SNHLY and CDR2 as FYNNEI. With 1 base removed from V and 1 base from J, the gap between germline ends came to 10 bases. The CDR3 DNA reads as TGTGCCAGCAGTGAAGGACGCAGGGCGAACACTGAAGCTTTCTTT. Its translation: CASSEGRRANTEAFF.

The chain carries TRBV18 and TRBJ2-5, with D perhaps matching TRBD2 (5 bases). In germline, CDR1 is KGHSH, CDR2 LQKENI. This CDR3 is 14 amino acids long. The ends were cut back, 2 bases at V and 2 bases at J, with 9 bases in the middle. For the CDR3, the DNA is TGTGCCAGCTCACCAACCCGGGATCAAGAGACCCAGTACTTC. Its protein is CASSPTRDQETQYF.

This clone came up a few times. This sequence joins TRBV18 and TRBJ2-1, with D possibly being TRBD1 (6 bases). The germline V gene has CDR1 KGHSH and CDR2 LQKENI. Trimming shortened V by 2 bases and J by 5 bases, and 7 bases separated the two germline ends. This CDR3 comprises 13 residues. The DNA for the CDR3 is TGTGCCAGCTCACCAGGACAGCACAATGAGCAGTTCTTC. This gives the protein CASSPGQHNEQFF.

CDR3 residues: CASRSSGTLYEQYF. Here the CDR3 DNA reads TGTGCCAGCAGGTCCTCCGGGACTCTGTACGAGCAGTACTTC. V usage is TRBV28 and J usage is TRBJ2-7, with TRBD2 as a possible D gene (6 bases). The CDR3 has 14 residues. CDR1 is MDHEN and CDR2 is SYDVKM in the germline V gene. V lost 6 bases to trimming and J lost 4 bases, with 16 bases between them.

This clone was detected once. The chain links TRBV18 to TRBJ1-4; TRBD1 agrees at 7 bases. The ends lost 4 bases at V and 0 bases at J; junction bases unmatched: 5. The CDR3 is 16 residues long. Germline CDR1 and CDR2: KGHSH and LQKENI. CDR3 sequence (DNA): TGTGCCAGCTCACAGGGACAGCTCTCAACTAATGAAAAACTGTTTTTT. Its translation: CASSQGQLSTNEKLFF.

The chain employs TRBV19 and TRBJ2-1, with 9 bases aligning to TRBD1. There are 15 residues in the CDR3. With 5 bases clipped from V and 9 bases from J, the junction kept 11 bases outside the gene matches. Germline CDR1 reads LNHDA; CDR2 reads SQIVND (reference sequence). The CDR3: CASSSRTGVITEQFF. CDR3 nucleotide sequence: TGTGCCAGTAGTTCACGGACAGGGGTGATCACTGAGCAGTTCTTC.

The rearrangement links TRBV7-9 to TRBJ1-1; D ambiguous. V lost 3 bases, J lost 7 bases, and 15 bases lay in between. The CDR3 length is 14 residues. The germline gives CDR1 SEHNR, CDR2 FQNEAQ (reference sequence). This CDR3 reads CASSFSGGGGEAFF. For the CDR3, the DNA is TGTGCCAGCAGCTTTAGCGGCGGTGGTGGTGAAGCTTTCTTT.

This clone was seen once. The CDR3 reads CASSSVAGGLADTQYF. The DNA of the CDR3 is TGCGCCAGCAGCTCCGTAGCGGGAGGATTAGCAGATACGCAGTATTTT. The chain uses TRBV5-1 and TRBJ2-3, with 10 bases fitting TRBD2. The CDR3 has 16 amino acids. V trimming: 3 bases; J trimming: 4 bases; junction bases outside the gene matches: 8. Germline lookup yields CDR1 SGHRS and CDR2 YFSETQ.

This clone was found a few times. The chain couples TRBV7-9 to TRBJ1-1; 7 bases are shared with TRBD1. The junction had 13 bases not matched to a gene; V was cut back by 5 bases and J by 4 bases. Germline V gene lookup returns CDR1 SEHNR and CDR2 FQNEAQ (reference sequence). There are 16 residues in the CDR3. The DNA for the CDR3 is TGTGCCAGCAGCCAACAAGGGGGCGGGCGGGGCACTGAAGCTTTCTTT. Its translation: CASSQQGGGRGTEAFF.

The V gene is TRBV11-1, the J gene TRBJ1-1, with TRBD1 as a possible D gene (5 bases). V lost 2 bases to trimming and J lost 5 bases, with 9 bases between them. Germline loops: CDR1 SGHAT, CDR2 FQDESV (reference sequence). The CDR3 is 13 residues long. The CDR3 protein is CASSLPGMTEAFF. CDR3 nucleotides: TGTGCCAGCAGCTTACCAGGGATGACTGAAGCTTTCTTT.

The V gene is TRBV4-3, the J gene TRBJ2-3; 8 nucleotides match TRBD2. Germline V gene sequence: CDR1 LGHNA, CDR2 YSLEER. J was trimmed by 3 bases and V by 3 bases; bases with no gene match: 8. CDR3 length: 16 residues. In DNA, the CDR3 is TGCGCCAGCAGCCAGGCCGGGACTAGACGTACAGATACGCAGTATTTT. Translated, it gives CASSQAGTRRTDTQYF.

The V gene is TRBV29-1, the J gene TRBJ2-7; 10 bases are a match to TRBD1. The trim removed 7 bases at V and 2 bases at J, leaving 8 bases unmatched. The CDR3 sequence is 14 residues long. Germline values: CDR1 SQVTM, CDR2 ANQGSEA. The CDR3 loop is CSAITGTGAYEQYF. The CDR3 nucleotides read TGCAGCGCTATAACCGGGACAGGGGCCTACGAGCAGTACTTC.

In DNA, the CDR3 is TGTGCCAGCAGAAATTCGGGTGGCTACACCTTC. The encoded protein is CASRNSGGYTF. The gene calls are TRBV9 and TRBJ1-2; D not resolved. The CDR3 spans 11 residues. Trimming cost V 5 bases and J 7 bases, with 9 bases left between them. CDR1 is SGDLS and CDR2 is YYNGEE in the germline V gene.

This chain uses TRBV7-2 with TRBJ2-7; 8 nucleotides agree with TRBD2. The CDR3 runs 14 residues. The V and J ends lost 4 bases and 3 bases, in that order; junction bases with no gene match: 5. Germline V CDR1 and CDR2: SGHTA, FQGNSA. CDR3 region: CASSSSGFVYEQYF. Written as DNA, the CDR3 is TGTGCCAGCAGCTCTAGCGGGTTCGTCTACGAGCAGTACTTC.

The J gene is TRBJ2-7, the V gene TRBV5-1; possibly TRBD1 for D (5 bases). Trimming removed 5 bases from V and 1 base from J, with 7 bases in between. Germline values: CDR1 SGHRS, CDR2 YFSETQ. This CDR3 has 12 amino acids. The CDR3 spells CASRTESYEQYF. The CDR3 bases are TGCGCCAGCAGGACAGAGTCCTACGAGCAGTACTTC.

This clone was observed once. The chain employs TRBV5-4 and TRBJ1-2, with 9 nucleotides matching TRBD1. Per germline, CDR1 SGHNT and CDR2 YYREEE (reference sequence). Trimming cost V 4 bases and J 2 bases; bases outside gene matches: 3. The length of the CDR3 is 14 residues. CDR3 amino acids: CASSRTGDNYGYTF. CDR3 bases: TGTGCCAGCAGCCGGACAGGGGACAACTATGGCTACACCTTC.

The chain recombines TRBV2 with TRBJ2-3, with a possible D match to TRBD1 (5 bases). Germline CDR1 is SNHLY and CDR2 is FYNNEI. This CDR3 is 14 amino acids long. V was pared by 4 bases and J by 5 bases, with 13 bases between. The CDR3: CASSVQQDGDTQYF. The CDR3 DNA is TGTGCCAGCAGTGTACAACAGGATGGAGATACGCAGTATTTT.

The rearrangement uses TRBV7-9 and TRBJ2-3; a weak D match, TRBD2 (6 bases). This CDR3 has 14 residues. The germline CDR1 and CDR2 sequences are SEHNR and FQNEAQ (reference sequence). Deletions cut 5 bases from V and 8 bases from J, with 17 bases between. Here the CDR3 reads CASSQGTGQGTQYF. CDR3 nucleotide sequence: TGTGCCAGCAGCCAAGGGACTGGACAAGGTACGCAGTATTTT.

The sample holds a few counts of this clone. The chain combines TRBV6-1 with TRBJ2-1, with a possible D match to TRBD2 (5 bases). The CDR3 extends over 14 amino acids. Germline V gene lookup returns CDR1 MNHNS and CDR2 SASEGT. The ends were cut back, 4 bases at V and 5 bases at J, with 12 bases in the middle. DNA for the CDR3: TGTGCCAGCAGTGCCCAGCGGACGAACAATGAGCAGTTCTTC. Its protein is CASSAQRTNNEQFF.

The chain employs TRBV7-2 and TRBJ2-4, with 12 positions matching TRBD2. The CDR3 totals 18 residues. The V gene's germline CDR1 is SGHTA and CDR2 FQGNSA. With 0 bases clipped from V and 9 bases from J, the junction kept 12 bases outside the gene matches. CDR3 residues: CASSLAGLAGRGISIQYF. The CDR3 DNA sequence: TGTGCCAGCAGCTTAGCAGGACTAGCGGGACGGGGGATAAGCATTCAGTACTTC.

V and J are TRBV4-2 and TRBJ2-3; maybe TRBD1 (5 bases). The CDR3 sequence is 15 residues long. The germline V gene encodes CDR1 LGHNA and CDR2 YNFKEQ. With 0 bases removed from V and 5 bases from J, the gap between germline ends came to 12 bases. CDR3 in amino acids: CASSQEGRREDTQYF. The CDR3 DNA reads TGTGCCAGCAGCCAAGAGGGGCGGAGAGAAGATACGCAGTATTTT.

This chain connects TRBV6-6 to TRBJ2-1, with 10 bases fitting TRBD1. The length of the CDR3 is 14 residues. The V segment lost 6 bases and the J segment 6 bases; nucleotides outside the gene matches: 5. In germline, CDR1 is MNHNY, CDR2 SVGAGI (reference sequence). CDR3 region: CASRPGTGVNEQFF. The CDR3 DNA reads TGTGCCAGCAGGCCCGGGACAGGGGTCAATGAGCAGTTCTTC.

The J gene is TRBJ1-4, the V gene TRBV30; no clear D gene. The CDR3 spans 13 residues. Germline loops: CDR1 GTSNPN, CDR2 SVGIG (reference sequence). The V end was cut by 6 bases, the J end by 3 bases, with 11 bases between. CDR3 nucleotide sequence: TGTGCCTGCCAGACATCTCCTAATGAAAAACTGTTTTTT. Translating gives CACQTSPNEKLFF.

The chain combines TRBV25-1 with TRBJ1-4, with 8 positions matching TRBD1. Unmatched junction bases numbered 7, after V lost 6 bases and J lost 10 bases. Germline V gene sequence: CDR1 MGHDK, CDR2 SYGVNS. The CDR3 loop spans 13 amino acids. The CDR3 DNA follows: TGTGCCAGCAGAGGACAGGGTTTGGGAAAACTGTTTTTT. Residues: CASRGQGLGKLFF.

The CDR3 reads CASSLPGGYTF. The DNA for the CDR3 is TGTGCCAGCAGTTTACCAGGAGGCTACACCTTC. The chain has TRBV28 and TRBJ1-2; the D is unclear. CDR3 length: 11 amino acids. CDR1 and CDR2 (germline): MDHEN, SYDVKM. V lost 2 bases, J lost 8 bases, and 6 bases lay in between.

As to this clone: The same CDR3 arises from other DNA sequences in this sample as well. The chain carries TRBV15 and TRBJ2-2, with unresolved D. Germline V gene sequence: CDR1 LNHNV, CDR2 YYDKDF (reference sequence). V shed 1 base and J shed 1 base, with 4 bases lying between them. The CDR3 loop spans 14 amino acids. CDR3 loop: CATSRGGNTGELFF. CDR3 nucleotides: TGTGCCACCAGCAGAGGAGGGAACACCGGGGAGCTGTTTTTT.

The V call is TRBV2, the J call TRBJ2-7, with TRBD1 matching 10 bases. Per the germline V gene, CDR1 is SNHLY and CDR2 is FYNNEI. The V and J ends lost 4 bases and 7 bases, in that order; junction bases with no gene match: 4. The CDR3 runs 13 residues. CDR3 protein: CASSARTGGEQYF. CDR3 in DNA: TGTGCCAGCAGTGCAAGGACAGGGGGGGAGCAGTACTTC.

In its sample, this clone was seen a few times. One end of the junction is discordant with germline, which a read error may explain. The chain is built from TRBV14 and TRBJ2-1, with 7 nucleotides matching TRBD2. Germline V gene lookup returns CDR1 SGHDN and CDR2 FVKESK. This CDR3 spans 16 amino acids. CDR3 in DNA: TGTGCCAGCAGCCAATTCGGGTCGGGGGGTTACAATGAGCGGTTCTTC. This sequence encodes CASSQFGSGGYNERFF.

V and J are TRBV6-5 and TRBJ2-7; 10 nucleotides match TRBD1. Losses at the gene ends were 6 bases for V and 2 bases for J; bases not matched to a gene: 7. The CDR3 runs to 15 residues. Germline V gene lookup returns CDR1 MNHEY and CDR2 SVGAGI. CDR3 DNA: TGTGCCAGCAGCCCGGGACAGGGGCGAACCTACGAGCAGTACTTC. This encodes CASSPGQGRTYEQYF.

V and J are TRBV7-9 and TRBJ2-5, with 11 bases fitting TRBD2. CDR1 and CDR2 from the germline V gene are SEHNR and FQNEAQ (reference sequence). The CDR3 contains 19 residues. V lost 5 bases to trimming and J lost 5 bases; unmatched junction nucleotides: 19. In DNA, the CDR3 is TGTGCCAGCAGCCTCTTGGAACTAGCGGGGGCCCTATCGTGGGAGACCCAGTACTTC. Translation gives CASSLLELAGALSWETQYF.